This passage covers 9 T cell receptor beta chains from one sample sequenced in a study of naive and memory T cell subsets. Study-wide points: Possibly reflecting memory cells re-expressing CD45RA, a few larger clonotypes occurred in naive repertoires, especially CD8.

No antigens are known for them. The beta constant-region primer was an equimolar mix of two oligonucleotides covering TRBC1 and TRBC2. Nested alpha and beta constant-region primers with the SP2 primer drove four PCR rounds on ligated cDNA. TCRdb re-derived calls from the UMI-ligation and nested PCR reads in MiXCR, one entry per CDR3 protein. The sample lists about 150,000 distinct CDR3 sequences; over 20% were seen once. The sequencing sample was made of naive CD4+ T cells from blood. The source is a human donor in good health.

This clonotype was observed a few times. The chain is built from TRBV7-9 and TRBJ2-2; D is possibly TRBD1 (5 bases). Germline lookup yields CDR1 SEHNR and CDR2 FQNEAQ (reference sequence). The CDR3 has 15 amino acids. With 5 bases removed from V and 3 bases from J, the gap between germline ends came to 13 bases. CDR3 nucleotide sequence: TGTGCCAGCAGCCTGACTCAGGGTCACACCGGGGAGCTGTTTTTT. Protein product: CASSLTQGHTGELFF. Based on the CDR3 plus reference TRBV7-9 and TRBJ2-2, the full variable domain is DTGVSQNPRHKITKRGQNVTFRCDPISEHNRLYWYRQTLGQGPEFLTYFQNEAQLEKSRLLSDRFSAERPKGSFSTLEIQRTEQGDSAMYLCASSLTQGHTGELFFGEGSRLTVL.

This sequence joins TRBV20-1 and TRBJ2-3, with D perhaps given as TRBD1 or TRBD2 (5 bases each). The CDR3 sequence is 13 residues long. V dropped 5 bases and J dropped 4 bases, with 13 bases sitting between them. Per the germline V gene, CDR1 is DFQATT and CDR2 is SNEGSKA (reference sequence). Here the CDR3 DNA reads TGCAGTGCTCGGGTCGAGGGACCAGATACGCAGTATTTT. Translated, it gives CSARVEGPDTQYF.

At least ten counts were recorded for this clonotype. The rearrangement joins TRBV11-2 to TRBJ2-7, with D perhaps TRBD2 (7 bases). Germline lookup yields CDR1 SGHAT and CDR2 FQNNGV. The CDR3 covers 15 residues. V lost 1 base to trimming and J lost 4 bases, with 14 bases between them. The CDR3: CASSLGSGGTYEQYF. The CDR3 DNA follows: TGTGCCAGCAGCTTAGGATCGGGGGGCACTTACGAGCAGTACTTC.

This clonotype has just a few counts. The V call is TRBV6-1, the J call TRBJ2-1; no firm D call. This CDR3 region has 14 residues. V dropped 2 bases and J dropped 7 bases, with 12 bases sitting between them. Germline assignment: CDR1 MNHNS and CDR2 SASEGT. In nucleotides, the CDR3 is TGTGCCAGCAGTGAATCCCCAGCTAGGAATGAGCAGTTCTTC. Translation: CASSESPARNEQFF.

A few counts support this clonotype. V usage is TRBV27 and J usage is TRBJ1-6; 9 bases fit TRBD1. This CDR3 is 15 amino acids long. With 5 bases clipped from V and 8 bases from J, the junction kept 7 bases outside the gene matches. Germline CDR1 MNHEY, CDR2 SMNVEV (reference sequence). The CDR3 DNA reads as TGTGCCAGCAGTCGGCGGACAGGGGTTGATTCACCCCTCCACTTT. Translating gives CASSRRTGVDSPLHF.

This chain joins TRBV23-1 and TRBJ2-1; 12 nucleotides match TRBD2. TRBV23-1 is sorted into the ORF group, with uncertain function. Unmatched junction bases numbered 7, after V lost 3 bases and J lost 7 bases. The CDR3 contains 16 residues. CDR3 nucleotide sequence: TGCGCCAGCAGTCAGTCCCTAGCGGGAGGGCATAATGAGCAGTTCTTC. This translates into CASSQSLAGGHNEQFF.

The V and J genes are TRBV7-2 and TRBJ1-1, with 10 bases that match TRBD1. This CDR3 contains 18 residues. Trimming cost V 2 bases and J 5 bases; bases outside gene matches: 14. Germline CDR1 reads SGHTA; CDR2 reads FQGNSA. Here the CDR3 reads CASSLRSGGQGRRTEAFF. DNA of the CDR3: TGTGCCAGCAGCTTACGGTCGGGGGGACAGGGGCGAAGGACTGAAGCTTTCTTT.

This clonotype has a handful of counts. The chain carries TRBV13 and TRBJ2-1; 13 nucleotides agree with TRBD2. The trim removed 5 bases at V and 5 bases at J, leaving 6 bases unmatched. Germline-derived CDR1 and CDR2 are PRHDT and FYEKMQ (reference sequence). This CDR3 has 16 residues. The CDR3 DNA sequence: TGTGCCAGCAGCCCCCGACTAGCGGGAGGACACAATGAGCAGTTCTTC. It encodes CASSPRLAGGHNEQFF.

This clonotype was counted at least ten times. Here the CDR3 reads CASSLVLAGGWEQFF. CDR3 nucleotide sequence: TGTGCCAGCAGCTTAGTACTAGCGGGAGGGTGGGAGCAGTTCTTC. The rearrangement links TRBV7-2 to TRBJ2-1; 13 bases match TRBD2. This CDR3 has 15 residues. The V gene's germline CDR1 is SGHTA and CDR2 FQGNSA. Germline trimming cut 1 base from V and 10 bases from J; bases unmatched to any gene: 4.